This T cell receptor beta chain derives from a study of blood T cell repertoires in COVID-19. A single count supports this clone. Germline CDR1 reads MNHEY; CDR2 reads SVGAGI. Germline trimming cut 8 bases from V and 6 bases from J; bases unmatched to any gene: 11. This CDR3 contains 14 residues. The method was immunoSEQ multiplex PCR; TCRdb's version includes in-frame clones alone and lacks a portion of them. The data contain approximately 250,000 clones, nearly 85% of them singletons. The chain is built from TRBV6-5 and TRBJ2-7; 9 nucleotides agree with TRBD1. Sequencing used peripheral blood. This receptor was identified in a human donor in a cohort sampled during active COVID-19. The CDR3 bases are TGTGCCAGCCGTCGGGACAGGGTTATAAGCGAGCAGTACTTC. Protein sequence: CASRRDRVISEQYF.